This is a list of T cell receptor beta chains from one sample in a study of blood T cell repertoires in COVID-19. TCRdb keeps only in-frame clones here, not all; method: immunoSEQ multiplex PCR. The top ten hold approximately 4.3% of the sample, which has some 460,000 clones, 75% to 90% seen once. Sequenced: peripheral blood. Receptors originate from a woman aged 25 to 39 with acute or convalescent COVID-19. Each CDR3 is given with its conserved first and last residue. Fields, in order: J gene, clone size, V gene, D gene, CDR3 DNA, CDR3 protein. A D gene is named only where the DNA matches it firmly. Only some rows state a clone size, as once, few, many or a class for expanded clones.

TRBJ1-6	few	TRBV11-2	-	TGTGCCAGCAGCTCAGATAATTCACCCCTCCACTTT	CASSSDNSPLHF
TRBJ1-1	-	TRBV18	TRBD1	TGTGCCAGCTCACCACCGGACAGGCCCACTGAAGCTTTCTTT	CASSPPDRPTEAFF
TRBJ2-4	-	TRBV29-1	-	TGCAGCGTTGTATGGGCAGGGGGGGCCAAAAACATTCAGTACTTC	CSVVWAGGAKNIQYF
TRBJ2-3	-	TRBV7-8	TRBD2	TGTGCCAGCAGCCACCCACTAGCGGGGGGGCGTAGCACAGATACGCAGTATTTT	CASSHPLAGGRSTDTQYF
TRBJ1-4	few	TRBV5-5	-	TGTGCCAGCAGCCAAGCCGCGGGGGCCGATAATGAAAAACTGTTTTTT	CASSQAAGADNEKLFF
TRBJ1-1	-	TRBV3-1/TRBV3-2	-	TGTGCCAGCAGCCAAGTAACACACAAGAACACTGAAGCTTTCTTT	CASSQVTHKNTEAFF
TRBJ1-1	-	TRBV5-1	-	TGCGCCAGCAGCCGTTCGACAAGTAACACTGAAGCTTTCTTT	CASSRSTSNTEAFF
TRBJ1-1	-	TRBV28	-	TGTGCCAGCAGTGAGTCAGGGAACTACATGAACACTGAAGCTTTCTTT	CASSESGNYMNTEAFF
TRBJ1-5	once	TRBV28	-	TGTGCCAGCAGTCTAAATCAGCCCCAGCATTTT	CASSLNQPQHF
TRBJ1-3	few	TRBV5-6	-	TGTGCCAGCAGCGCGGGGACGGGGAGCTCTGGAAACACCATATATTTT	CASSAGTGSSGNTIYF
TRBJ2-7	few	TRBV6-5	TRBD1	TGTGCCAGCAGTAGCAGTCCGGGACAGGTCTACGAGCAGTACTTC	CASSSSPGQVYEQYF
TRBJ1-1	-	TRBV29-1	-	TGCAGCGTACAGACAGTACCAAACACTGAAGCTTTCTTT	CSVQTVPNTEAFF
TRBJ2-3	few	TRBV3-1/TRBV3-2	TRBD2	TGTGCCAGCAGCCAAAGGGAGCGGGGGGGCCTAGATACGCAGTATTTT	CASSQRERGGLDTQYF
TRBJ1-6	-	TRBV19	TRBD1	TGTGCCAGTAGTACTCAGGGACAGTCGAGCTCCTATAATTCACCCCTCCACTTT	CASSTQGQSSSYNSPLHF
TRBJ2-5	-	TRBV30	TRBD1	TGTGCCTGGAGCTCTACAGGGGGCTATGGGGAGACCCAGTACTTC	CAWSSTGGYGETQYF
TRBJ1-6	many	TRBV6-4	-	TGTGCCAGTAGTCTGCAGGGGAATTCACCCCTCCACTTT	CASSLQGNSPLHF
TRBJ1-2	once	TRBV5-6	TRBD1	TGTGCCAGCAGCTTTGGGACAGGGGGCGCCTTGGGCTACACCTTC	CASSFGTGGALGYTF
TRBJ2-3	-	TRBV9	-	TGTGCCAGCAGCGTAGGAGGGGGAGATACGCAGTATTTT	CASSVGGGDTQYF
TRBJ1-5	-	TRBV6-5	TRBD1	TGTGCCAGCAGCCCGGGACAGGGCGAGGGTCAGCCCCAGCATTTT	CASSPGQGEGQPQHF
TRBJ2-1	-	TRBV6-1	TRBD1	TGTGCCAGCAGTGAATGGGTTCCGGGACAGGTGAATGACAATGAGCAGTTCTTC	CASSEWVPGQVNDNEQFF
TRBJ2-7	-	TRBV9	-	TGTGCCAGCAGCCGCTCCGGGACTTCCTACGAGCAGTACTTC	CASSRSGTSYEQYF
TRBJ2-5	-	TRBV12-3/TRBV12-4	-	TGTGCCAGCAGTTTTGGTCAGGGAGAGACCCAGTACTTC	CASSFGQGETQYF
TRBJ1-1	-	TRBV28	-	TGTGCCAGCAGTTTCGGGGTATTGAGCACTGAAGCTTTCTTT	CASSFGVLSTEAFF
TRBJ1-1	-	TRBV5-4	TRBD1	TGTGCCAGCAGCGGCGACAGGGGTTTGGACACTGAAGCTTTCTTT	CASSGDRGLDTEAFF
TRBJ1-1	-	TRBV7-9	TRBD1	TGTGCCAGCAGCGGGTTGACAGGGCGCTGGACTGAAGCTTTCTTT	CASSGLTGRWTEAFF
TRBJ2-3	once	TRBV24-1	TRBD1	TGTGCCACCAGTGGGGACAGGGGCACAGATACGCAGTATTTT	CATSGDRGTDTQYF
TRBJ1-2	-	TRBV2	-	TGTGCCAGCACCTTGGTAGCTAACTATGGCTACACCTTC	CASTLVANYGYTF
TRBJ2-2	-	TRBV5-5	-	TGTGCCAGCAGCTTGGACAGATACACCGGGGAGCTGTTTTTT	CASSLDRYTGELFF
TRBJ2-6	-	TRBV9	-	TGTGCCAGCAGCGACCCAAGACTTTCTGGGGCCAACGTCCTGACTTTC	CASSDPRLSGANVLTF
TRBJ2-7	-	TRBV6-1	-	TGTGCCAGCAGTGAAGCGGGGAGTTGGAACGAGCAGTACTTC	CASSEAGSWNEQYF
TRBJ2-7	-	TRBV19	-	TGTGCCAGTAGTTCAACCCCAGCCTCGAGGGAGCAGTACTTC	CASSSTPASREQYF
TRBJ1-6	-	TRBV18	TRBD1	TGTGCCAGCTCACGGGACAGTAGGTCACCCCTCCACTTT	CASSRDSRSPLHF
TRBJ2-3	-	TRBV9	TRBD2	TGTGCCAGCAGCGTTCAGCCGGGACTAGGGATTGATACGCAGTATTTT	CASSVQPGLGIDTQYF
TRBJ2-7	-	TRBV5-5	TRBD1	TGTGCCAGCAGCTGGGACAGCACCTACGAGCAGTACTTC	CASSWDSTYEQYF
TRBJ1-6	-	TRBV5-1	TRBD1	TGCGCCAGCAGCTTGCGGACAGGGGAAAGTTCACCCCTCCACTTT	CASSLRTGESSPLHF
TRBJ2-7	-	TRBV7-9	-	TGTGCCAGCAGCTTGCGTGGCGGAGCCTACGAGCAGTACTTC	CASSLRGGAYEQYF
TRBJ1-1	-	TRBV3-1/TRBV3-2	-	TGTGCCAGCAGCCCCCCAGATGAGGCTGAAGCTTTCTTT	CASSPPDEAEAFF